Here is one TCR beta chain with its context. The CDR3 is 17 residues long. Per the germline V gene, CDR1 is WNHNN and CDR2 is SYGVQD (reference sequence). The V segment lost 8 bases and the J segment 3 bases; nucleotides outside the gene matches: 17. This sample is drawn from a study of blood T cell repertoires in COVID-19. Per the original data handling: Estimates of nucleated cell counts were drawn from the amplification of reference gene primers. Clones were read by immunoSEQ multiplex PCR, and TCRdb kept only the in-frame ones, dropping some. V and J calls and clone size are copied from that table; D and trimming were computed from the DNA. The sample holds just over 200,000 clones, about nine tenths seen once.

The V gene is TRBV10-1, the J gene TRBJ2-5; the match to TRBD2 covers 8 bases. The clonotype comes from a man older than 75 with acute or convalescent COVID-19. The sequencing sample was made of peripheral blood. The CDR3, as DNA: TGCGCCAGCCCTACCCTACGGGAACTAGCGGATAAAGAGACCCAGTACTTC. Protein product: CASPTLRELADKETQYF.